This T cell receptor beta chain was obtained from a study of T-cell reconstitution after alpha-beta-depleted transplantation in children. It was with unique molecular identifiers that the TCRbeta library was prepared. TCRdb fed the PCR reads into MiXCR, producing one record per CDR3 protein. The sample lists about 610,000 distinct CDR3 sequences, roughly a tenth occurring once. Trimming shortened V by 5 bases and J by 6 bases, and 6 bases separated the two germline ends. Germline V gene data show CDR1 as KGHDR and CDR2 as SFDVKD. This CDR3 spans 11 amino acids. This clonotype has only one observation.

The chain has TRBV24-1 and TRBJ1-1, with D perhaps TRBD1 (5 bases). This TCR derives from a human donor who donated a stem cell graft to a child with acute myeloid leukemia. The starting material was PBMCs from the stem cell graft donor, obtained from the stem cell graft. CDR3 residues: CATSGGSEAFF. The DNA of the CDR3 is TGTGCCACCAGTGGGGGGTCTGAAGCTTTCTTT.